The 23 T cell receptor beta chains reported below all come from one sample, sequenced in a study of cytotoxic CD8 clonotypes in ibrutinib-treated CLL. Method: immunoSEQ multiplex PCR; TCRdb's copy keeps in-frame clones and lacks some. Of 150,000 to 200,000 clones in the sample, approximately 77% are singletons; the top ten hold 2% to 2.5%. Sequencing used PBMCs, obtained after 12 months of ibrutinib treatment. The receptors derive from a human donor with chronic lymphocytic leukemia.

The V and J genes are TRBV4-1 and TRBJ2-5; TRBD1 or TRBD2 may be the D gene (5 bases each). CDR1 and CDR2 from the germline V gene are MGHRA and YSYEKL. V was trimmed by 2 bases and J by 1 base, leaving 14 bases between them. This CDR3 is built from 16 residues. DNA of the CDR3: TGCGCCAGCAGCCAACCCCTGCGAGGGGCCCAAGAGACCCAGTACTTC. Residues: CASSQPLRGAQETQYF.

The V call is TRBV7-8, the J call TRBJ2-1; TRBD2 is a possible D gene (7 bases). V gave up 7 bases and J gave up 9 bases, with 19 bases separating them. The CDR3 totals 14 residues. CDR1 and CDR2 from the germline V gene are SGHVS and FQNEAQ. The CDR3 DNA is TGTGCCAGCACCCGGGGGGCTCGGGTGGGTGAGCAGTTCTTC. This sequence encodes CASTRGARVGEQFF.

The genes are TRBV28 and TRBJ1-5, with D perhaps TRBD1 (5 bases). The CDR3 consists of 14 residues. Looked up from germline, CDR1 is MDHEN and CDR2 is SYDVKM. Trimming left V 7 bases short and J 3 bases short, with 13 bases between. The CDR3 bases are TGTGCCAGCACTTCAGGGTGGGCCAATCAGCCCCAGCATTTT. It encodes CASTSGWANQPQHF.

The V call is TRBV21-1, the J call TRBJ1-5. TRBV21-1 is a listed pseudogene. CDR3 length equals 17 residues. In DNA form, the CDR3 reads TGTGCCAGCAGCAAAGGAGTTAAGGGTGCGAGCAATCAGCCCCAGCATTTT. This gives the protein CASSKGVKGASNQPQHF.

This clone occurred once. The J gene is TRBJ2-3, the V gene TRBV18, with 10 positions matching TRBD2. Germline V CDR1 and CDR2: KGHSH, LQKENI. Germline trimming cut 5 bases from V and 6 bases from J; bases unmatched to any gene: 17. The CDR3 spans 18 residues. CDR3 amino acids: CASSTRTPSSGSEDTQYF. The DNA of the CDR3 is TGTGCCAGCTCAACCCGAACCCCCTCTAGCGGGAGTGAGGATACGCAGTATTTT.

The CDR3 region is CASSLADGGSGANVLTF. In DNA, the CDR3 is TGCGCCAGCAGCTTGGCCGATGGGGGCTCTGGGGCCAACGTCCTGACTTTC. The V and J genes are TRBV5-1 and TRBJ2-6; D may correspond to TRBD1 or TRBD2 (5 bases each). This CDR3 has 17 amino acids. Germline V gives CDR1 SGHRS, CDR2 YFSETQ. V lost 0 bases to trimming and J lost 0 bases, with 10 bases between them.

A single count supports this clone. The chain links TRBV27 to TRBJ2-7, with 10 bases that match TRBD1. The V segment lost 3 bases and the J segment 6 bases; nucleotides outside the gene matches: 11. In germline, CDR1 is MNHEY, CDR2 SMNVEV (reference sequence). CDR3 length equals 16 residues. The CDR3 protein is CASSFWRTGGIGEQYF. As DNA, the CDR3 is TGTGCCAGCAGTTTTTGGCGGACAGGGGGAATCGGCGAGCAGTACTTC.

The V gene is TRBV7-2, the J gene TRBJ2-2; D unclear. Trimming shortened V by 2 bases and J by 6 bases, and 10 bases separated the two germline ends. Germline lookup yields CDR1 SGHTA and CDR2 FQGNSA. CDR3 length equals 14 residues. DNA for the CDR3: TGTGCCAGCAGCTTATTTGCCCAGGCCGGGGAGCTGTTTTTT. Translating it yields CASSLFAQAGELFF.

This rearrangement joins TRBV5-4 to TRBJ1-1; D gene uncertain. There are 17 residues in the CDR3. V was trimmed by 4 bases and J by 1 base, leaving 20 bases between them. Germline CDR1 reads SGHNT; CDR2 reads YYREEE (reference sequence). Here the CDR3 DNA reads TGTGCCAGCAGCCCTAGATCAAACAGATTCTCGAACACTGAAGCTTTCTTT. It specifies CASSPRSNRFSNTEAFF.

The chain carries TRBV5-1 and TRBJ1-1; 10 bases align to TRBD1. This CDR3 comprises 15 residues. J was trimmed by 1 base and V by 0 bases; bases with no gene match: 0. Germline V CDR1 and CDR2: SGHRS, YFSETQ. CDR3 DNA sequence: TGCGCCAGCAGCTTGGGGACAGGGGGGAACACTGAAGCTTTCTTT. As protein: CASSLGTGGNTEAFF.

V gene TRBV19 combines with J gene TRBJ1-6; D remains unclear. The germline V and J ends were trimmed by 8 bases and 6 bases, with 2 bases remaining between them. Per the germline V gene, CDR1 is LNHDA and CDR2 is SQIVND (reference sequence). The CDR3 length is 10 residues. The CDR3 is CASGNSPLHF. CDR3 sequence (DNA): TGTGCCAGTGGTAATTCACCCCTCCACTTT.

This chain connects TRBV5-1 to TRBJ1-6; maybe TRBD1 (5 bases). The CDR3 spans 15 residues. Trimming removed 3 bases at V and 3 bases at J, with 10 bases between. The germline CDR1 and CDR2 sequences are SGHRS and YFSETQ. The CDR3 protein is CASSSSRVYNSPLHF. CDR3 bases: TGCGCCAGCAGCTCTTCCAGGGTCTATAATTCACCCCTCCACTTT.

CDR3 in amino acids: CASSLDLGGAGNQPQHF. DNA of the CDR3: TGTGCCAGCAGCTTAGATCTGGGGGGGGCAGGCAATCAGCCCCAGCATTTT. V is TRBV11-3 and J is TRBJ1-5; a weak D match, TRBD1 (6 bases). Germline V CDR1 and CDR2: SGHNT, YENEEA. There are 17 residues in the CDR3. The V end lost 0 bases, the J end lost 2 bases, and 14 bases lay between the germline ends. Looking up the rest from reference TRBV11-3 and TRBJ1-5 gives the full variable domain: EAGVVQSPRYKIIEKKQPVAFWCNPISGHNTLYWYLQNLGQGPELLIRYENEEAVDDSQLPKDRFSAERLKGVDSTLKIQPAELGDSAVYLCASSLDLGGAGNQPQHFGDGTRLSIL.

The chain uses TRBV28 and TRBJ1-1; 7 nucleotides align to TRBD1. V shed 9 bases and J 0 bases; nucleotides not matched to a gene: 4. This CDR3 is 13 amino acids long. Germline V lookup: CDR1 MDHEN, CDR2 SYDVKM. CDR3 region: CASKGQMNTEAFF. CDR3 nucleotide sequence: TGTGCCAGTAAGGGACAGATGAACACTGAAGCTTTCTTT.

V usage is TRBV2 and J usage is TRBJ2-7; maybe TRBD2 (5 bases). Germline lookup yields CDR1 SNHLY and CDR2 FYNNEI. The germline V and J ends were trimmed by 7 bases and 9 bases, with 19 bases remaining between them. The length of the CDR3 is 13 residues. For the CDR3, the DNA is TGTGCCAGCACCCTCGACTACTCACGGCGGCAGTACTTC. It translates to CASTLDYSRRQYF. The full variable domain, with the rest looked up from reference TRBV2 and TRBJ2-7, is EPEVTQTPSHQVTQMGQEVILRCVPISNHLYFYWYRQILGQKVEFLVSFYNNEISEKSEIFDDQFSVERPDGSNFTLKIRSTKLEDSAMYFCASTLDYSRRQYFGPGTRLTVT.

This chain uses TRBV19 with TRBJ1-1, with TRBD1 identical over 8 bases. CDR1 LNHDA and CDR2 SQIVND come from the germline V gene (reference sequence). This CDR3 region has 16 residues. The ends lost 6 bases at V and 3 bases at J; junction bases unmatched: 12. CDR3 coding DNA: TGTGCCAGTAGGCAGACAGGGGTGCATTCGGACACTGAAGCTTTCTTT. Protein product: CASRQTGVHSDTEAFF. Complete variable domain (other parts from reference TRBV19 and TRBJ1-1): DGGITQSPKYLFRKEGQNVTLSCEQNLNHDAMYWYRQDPGQGLRLIYYSQIVNDFQKGDIAEGYSVSREKKESFPLTVTSAQKNPTAFYLCASRQTGVHSDTEAFFGQGTRLTVV.

The V and J genes are TRBV4-3 and TRBJ1-4, with D possibly TRBD1 on 5 matching bases. There are 16 residues in the CDR3. Germline loops: CDR1 LGHNA, CDR2 YSLEER. Trimming removed 1 base at V and 4 bases at J, with 13 bases between. This CDR3 reads CASSQGRRGGNEKLFF. CDR3 nucleotide sequence: TGCGCCAGCAGCCAAGGCCGGCGGGGGGGTAATGAAAAACTGTTTTTT.

This clone appeared once. V usage is TRBV30 and J usage is TRBJ2-3; tentative D call: TRBD1 (7 bases). Trimming cost V 2 bases and J 0 bases, with 15 bases left between them. Germline-derived CDR1 and CDR2 are GTSNPN and SVGIG (reference sequence). This CDR3 has 16 amino acids. CDR3 bases: TGTGCCTGGAGTAAATCAGGGGGGTCTAGCACAGATACGCAGTATTTT. It yields the protein CAWSKSGGSSTDTQYF.

V usage is TRBV28 and J usage is TRBJ1-5, with D unresolved. V lost 6 bases to trimming and J lost 6 bases, with 9 bases between them. Germline assignment: CDR1 MDHEN and CDR2 SYDVKM. The CDR3 covers 12 residues. The chain's CDR3 is CASRQVPQPQHF. CDR3 sequence (DNA): TGTGCCAGCAGACAAGTACCTCAGCCCCAGCATTTT. Supplemented by reference TRBV28 and TRBJ1-5, the full variable domain reads DVKVTQSSRYLVKRTGEKVFLECVQDMDHENMFWYRQDPGLGLRLIYFSYDVKMKEKGDIPEGYSVSREKKERFSLILESASTNQTSMYLCASRQVPQPQHFGDGTRLSIL.

This chain uses TRBV7-3 with TRBJ2-7; TRBD1 matches 9 bases. V shed 4 bases and J 1 base; nucleotides not matched to a gene: 8. The germline V gene has CDR1 SGHTA and CDR2 FQGTGA. The length of the CDR3 is 16 residues. The CDR3 region is CASSSSGTGMSYEQYF. The CDR3 bases are TGTGCCAGCAGCTCATCCGGGACAGGGATGTCCTACGAGCAGTACTTC.

The chain carries TRBV5-5 and TRBJ2-2, with 7 bases identical to TRBD1. After removal of 1 base from V and 2 bases from J, the junction contained 5 bases not matched to a gene. The CDR3 extends over 16 amino acids. CDR1 SGHKS and CDR2 YYEKEE come from the germline V gene (reference sequence). The CDR3 sequence: CASSLRDRLNTGELFF. CDR3 nucleotides: TGTGCCAGCAGCTTGCGGGACAGACTTAACACCGGGGAGCTGTTTTTT.

This clone was seen just once. V and J are TRBV4-1 and TRBJ2-3; no clear D. The germline CDR1 and CDR2 sequences are MGHRA and YSYEKL. The CDR3 runs to 16 residues. V lost 0 bases and J 3 bases, leaving 13 bases between the germline ends. CDR3 loop: CASSQEGNSRTDTQYF. CDR3 coding DNA: TGCGCCAGCAGCCAAGAAGGTAACTCTCGGACAGATACGCAGTATTTT.

This clone occurred once. V and J are TRBV28 and TRBJ2-3, with 9 bases identical to TRBD2. The CDR3 has 14 amino acids. V lost 6 bases and J lost 12; bases outside the gene matches: 13. Germline loops: CDR1 MDHEN, CDR2 SYDVKM. CDR3 coding DNA: TGTGCCAGCAGCCTCGGGGTAGCGGGAGAGTTACAGTATTTT. As protein: CASSLGVAGELQYF.